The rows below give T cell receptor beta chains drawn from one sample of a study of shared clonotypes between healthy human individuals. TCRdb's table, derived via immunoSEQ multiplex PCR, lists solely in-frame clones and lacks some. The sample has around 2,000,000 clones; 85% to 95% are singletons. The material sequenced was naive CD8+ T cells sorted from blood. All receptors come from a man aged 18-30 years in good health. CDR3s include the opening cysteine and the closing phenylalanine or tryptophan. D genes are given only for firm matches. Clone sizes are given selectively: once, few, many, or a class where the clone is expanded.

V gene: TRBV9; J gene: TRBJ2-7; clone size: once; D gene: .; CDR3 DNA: TGTGCCAGCAGCGTAGAGGGGCTTCCCTCCTACGAGCAGTACTTC; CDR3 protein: CASSVEGLPSYEQYF
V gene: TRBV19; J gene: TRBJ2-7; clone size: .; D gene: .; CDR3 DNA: TGTGCCAGTAGTAATTTGATTTCGGCTATGACCTACGAGCAGTACTTC; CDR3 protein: CASSNLISAMTYEQYF
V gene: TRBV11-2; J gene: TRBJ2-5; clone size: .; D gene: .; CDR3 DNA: TGTGCCAGCACCTCAAATGGGGTTGAAGAGACCCAGTACTTC; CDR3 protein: CASTSNGVEETQYF
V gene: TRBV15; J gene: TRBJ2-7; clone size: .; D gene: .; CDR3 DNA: TGTGCCACCAGTGTTTCGCGGGGAACTTTGGACGAGCAGTACTTC; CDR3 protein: CATSVSRGTLDEQYF
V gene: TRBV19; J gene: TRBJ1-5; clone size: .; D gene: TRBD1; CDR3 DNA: TGTGCCAGTAGTAGATCCCTGACAGGGTTATTTCAGCCCCAGCATTTT; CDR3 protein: CASSRSLTGLFQPQHF
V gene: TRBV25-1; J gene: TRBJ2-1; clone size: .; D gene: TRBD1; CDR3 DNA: TGTGCCAGCACAATAGGACAGGGAGGAAGAGGTGAGCAGTTCTTC; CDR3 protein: CASTIGQGGRGEQFF
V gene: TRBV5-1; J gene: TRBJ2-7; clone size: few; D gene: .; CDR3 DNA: TGCGCCAGCAGCTTACAGGCCCACATAGGCGACCCTCTACGCTACGAGCAGTACTTC; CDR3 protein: CASSLQAHIGDPLRYEQYF
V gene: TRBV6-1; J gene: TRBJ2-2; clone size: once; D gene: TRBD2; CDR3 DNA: TGTGCCAGCACTCAAGCTACTAGCGGGGTCACCGGGGAGCTGTTTTTT; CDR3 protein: CASTQATSGVTGELFF
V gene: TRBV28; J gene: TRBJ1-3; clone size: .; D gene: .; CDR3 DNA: TGTGCCAGCAGTTTAGTCCTCGGAAACACCATATATTTT; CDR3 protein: CASSLVLGNTIYF
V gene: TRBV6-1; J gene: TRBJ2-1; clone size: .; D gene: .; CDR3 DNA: TGTGCCAGCAGTGAAGCGGGGAGCTCCTACAATGAGCAGTTCTTC; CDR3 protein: CASSEAGSSYNEQFF
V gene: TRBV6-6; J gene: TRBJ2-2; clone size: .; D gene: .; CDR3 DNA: TGTGCCATTGGCGCAAACACCGGGGAGCTGTTTTTT; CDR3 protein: CAIGANTGELFF